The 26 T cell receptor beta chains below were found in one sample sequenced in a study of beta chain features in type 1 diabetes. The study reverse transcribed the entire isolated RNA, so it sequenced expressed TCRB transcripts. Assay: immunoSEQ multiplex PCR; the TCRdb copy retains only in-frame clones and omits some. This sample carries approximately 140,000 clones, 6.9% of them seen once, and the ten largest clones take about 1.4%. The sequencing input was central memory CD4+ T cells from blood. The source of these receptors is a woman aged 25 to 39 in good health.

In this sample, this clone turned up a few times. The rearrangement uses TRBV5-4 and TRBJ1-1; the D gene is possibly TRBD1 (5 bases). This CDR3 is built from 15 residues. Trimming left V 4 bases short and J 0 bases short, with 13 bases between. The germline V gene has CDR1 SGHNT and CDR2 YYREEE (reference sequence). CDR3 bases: TGTGCCAGCAGCCTACCAGACAGACTGAACACTGAAGCTTTCTTT. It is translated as CASSLPDRLNTEAFF.

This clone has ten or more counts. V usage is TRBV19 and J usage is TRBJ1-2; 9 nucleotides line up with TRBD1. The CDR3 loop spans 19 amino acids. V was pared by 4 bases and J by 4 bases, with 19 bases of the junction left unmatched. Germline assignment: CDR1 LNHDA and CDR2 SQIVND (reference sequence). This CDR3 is CASSRPSGTGLTRGYGYTF. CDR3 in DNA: TGTGCCAGTAGTAGGCCCTCCGGGACAGGGCTTACAAGAGGCTATGGCTACACCTTC.

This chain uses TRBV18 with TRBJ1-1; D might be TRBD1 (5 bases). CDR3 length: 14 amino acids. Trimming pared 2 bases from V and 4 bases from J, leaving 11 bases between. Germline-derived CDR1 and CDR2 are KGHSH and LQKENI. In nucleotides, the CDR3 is TGTGCCAGCTCACCAGACAGCGCCTCCACTGAAGCTTTCTTT. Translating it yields CASSPDSASTEAFF.

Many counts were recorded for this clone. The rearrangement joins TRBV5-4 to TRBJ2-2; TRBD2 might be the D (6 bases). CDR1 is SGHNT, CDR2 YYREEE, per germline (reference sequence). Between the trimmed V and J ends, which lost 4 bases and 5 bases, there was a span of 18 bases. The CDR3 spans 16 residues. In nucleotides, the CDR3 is TGTGCCAGCAGCCCCGGGGACTCCCGGGGGACCGGGGAGCTGTTTTTT. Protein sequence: CASSPGDSRGTGELFF.

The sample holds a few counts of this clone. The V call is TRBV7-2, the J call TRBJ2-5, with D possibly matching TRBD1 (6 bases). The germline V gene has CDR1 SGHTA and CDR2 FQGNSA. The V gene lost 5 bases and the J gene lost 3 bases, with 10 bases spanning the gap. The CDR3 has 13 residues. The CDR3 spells CASSRGGEETQYF. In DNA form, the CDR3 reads TGTGCCAGCAGCCGTGGGGGCGAAGAGACCCAGTACTTC.

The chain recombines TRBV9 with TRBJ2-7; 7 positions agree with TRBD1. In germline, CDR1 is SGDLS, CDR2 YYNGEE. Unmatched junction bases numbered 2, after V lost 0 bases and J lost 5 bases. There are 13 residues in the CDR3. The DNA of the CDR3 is TGTGCCAGCAGCGTAGGGGGGACAGACGAGCAGTACTTC. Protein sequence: CASSVGGTDEQYF.

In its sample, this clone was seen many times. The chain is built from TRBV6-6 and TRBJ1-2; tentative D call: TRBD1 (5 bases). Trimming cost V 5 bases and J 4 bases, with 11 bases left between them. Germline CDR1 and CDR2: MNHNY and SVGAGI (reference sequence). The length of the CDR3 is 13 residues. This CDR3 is CASSDRGGYGYTF. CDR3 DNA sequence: TGTGCCAGCAGTGATAGGGGAGGCTATGGCTACACCTTC.

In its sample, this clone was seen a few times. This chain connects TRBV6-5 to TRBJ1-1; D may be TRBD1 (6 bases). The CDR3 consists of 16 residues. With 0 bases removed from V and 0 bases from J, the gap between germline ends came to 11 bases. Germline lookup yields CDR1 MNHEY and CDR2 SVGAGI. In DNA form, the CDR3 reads TGTGCCAGCAGTTACTCGTCAGGGGAGTTGAACACTGAAGCTTTCTTT. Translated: CASSYSSGELNTEAFF.

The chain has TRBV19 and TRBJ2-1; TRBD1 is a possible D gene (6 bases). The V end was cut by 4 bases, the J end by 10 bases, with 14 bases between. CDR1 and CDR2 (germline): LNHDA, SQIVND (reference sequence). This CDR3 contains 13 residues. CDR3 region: CASSREQGREQFF. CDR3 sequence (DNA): TGTGCCAGTAGTAGAGAACAGGGTCGGGAGCAGTTCTTC.

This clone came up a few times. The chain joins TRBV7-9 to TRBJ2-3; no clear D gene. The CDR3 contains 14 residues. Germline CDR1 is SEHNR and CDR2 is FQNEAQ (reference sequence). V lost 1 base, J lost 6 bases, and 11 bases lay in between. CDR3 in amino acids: CASSLVRWLDTQYF. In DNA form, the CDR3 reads TGTGCCAGCAGCTTAGTGAGGTGGTTGGATACGCAGTATTTT.

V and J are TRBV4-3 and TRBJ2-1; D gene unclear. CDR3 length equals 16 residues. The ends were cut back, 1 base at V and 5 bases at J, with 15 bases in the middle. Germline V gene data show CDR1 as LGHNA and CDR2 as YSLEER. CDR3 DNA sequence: TGCGCCAGCAGCCAAGTCGGCGGCGATAAAAACAATGAGCAGTTCTTC. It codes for CASSQVGGDKNNEQFF.

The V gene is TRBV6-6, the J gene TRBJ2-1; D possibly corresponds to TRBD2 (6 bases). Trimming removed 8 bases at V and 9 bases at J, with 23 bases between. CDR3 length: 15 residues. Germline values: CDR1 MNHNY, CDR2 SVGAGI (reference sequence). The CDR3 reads CASGNRDSAGGEQFF. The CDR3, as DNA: TGTGCCAGCGGGAACCGGGACTCAGCTGGCGGTGAGCAGTTCTTC.

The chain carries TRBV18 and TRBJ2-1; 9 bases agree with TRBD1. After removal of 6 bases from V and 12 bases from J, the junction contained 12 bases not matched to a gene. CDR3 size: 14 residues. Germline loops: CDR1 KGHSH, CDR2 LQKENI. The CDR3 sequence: CASSPGTGPDLQFF. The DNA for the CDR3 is TGTGCCAGCTCGCCCGGGACAGGGCCGGACCTGCAGTTCTTC.

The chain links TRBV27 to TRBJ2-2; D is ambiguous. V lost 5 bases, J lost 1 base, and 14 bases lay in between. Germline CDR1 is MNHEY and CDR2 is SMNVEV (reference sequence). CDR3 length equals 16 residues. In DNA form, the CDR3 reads TGTGCCAGCAGTATGCAAACCCCAGGGAACACCGGGGAGCTGTTTTTT. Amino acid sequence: CASSMQTPGNTGELFF.

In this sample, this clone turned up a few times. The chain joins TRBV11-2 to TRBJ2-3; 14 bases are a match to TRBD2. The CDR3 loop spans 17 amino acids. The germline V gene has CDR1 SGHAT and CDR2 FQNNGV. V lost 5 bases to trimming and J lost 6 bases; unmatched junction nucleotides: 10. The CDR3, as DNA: TGTGCCAGCAGCACGCGGGGACTAGCGGGAGAATCGGATACGCAGTATTTT. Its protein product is CASSTRGLAGESDTQYF.

The CDR3 region has the DNA TGTGCCAGCAGTTTATCCCCCCGGTCGGAAAAACTGTTTTTT. It specifies CASSLSPRSEKLFF. V and J are TRBV27 and TRBJ1-4, with D uncertain. This CDR3 is built from 14 residues. V dropped 0 bases and J dropped 8 bases, with 10 bases sitting between them. Germline CDR1 reads MNHEY; CDR2 reads SMNVEV (reference sequence).

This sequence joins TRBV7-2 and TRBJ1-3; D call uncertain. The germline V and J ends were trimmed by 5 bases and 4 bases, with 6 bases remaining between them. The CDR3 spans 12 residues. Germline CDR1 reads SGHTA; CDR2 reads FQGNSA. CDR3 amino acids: CASSQQGNTIYF. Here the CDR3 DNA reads TGTGCCAGCAGCCAACAGGGAAACACCATATATTTT.

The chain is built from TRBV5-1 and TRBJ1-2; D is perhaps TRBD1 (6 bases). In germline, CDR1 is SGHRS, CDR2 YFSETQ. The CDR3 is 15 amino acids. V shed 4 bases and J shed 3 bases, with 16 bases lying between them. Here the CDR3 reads CASSPGHQTYYGYTF. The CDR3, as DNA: TGCGCCAGCAGCCCGGGACACCAAACTTACTATGGCTACACCTTC.

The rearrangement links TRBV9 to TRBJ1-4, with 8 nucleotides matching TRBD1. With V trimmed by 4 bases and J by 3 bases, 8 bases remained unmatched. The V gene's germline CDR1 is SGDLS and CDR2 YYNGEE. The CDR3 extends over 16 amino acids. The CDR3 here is CASSPSHRGANEKLFF. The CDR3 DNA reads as TGTGCCAGCAGCCCTAGCCACAGGGGGGCTAATGAAAAACTGTTTTTT.

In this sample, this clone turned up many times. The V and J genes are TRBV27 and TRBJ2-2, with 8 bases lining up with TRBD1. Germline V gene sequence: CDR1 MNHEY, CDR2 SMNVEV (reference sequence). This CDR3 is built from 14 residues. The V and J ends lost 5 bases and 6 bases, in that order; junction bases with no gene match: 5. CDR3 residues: CASSVRQGSGELFF. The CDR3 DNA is TGTGCCAGCAGTGTCAGACAGGGGTCCGGGGAGCTGTTTTTT.

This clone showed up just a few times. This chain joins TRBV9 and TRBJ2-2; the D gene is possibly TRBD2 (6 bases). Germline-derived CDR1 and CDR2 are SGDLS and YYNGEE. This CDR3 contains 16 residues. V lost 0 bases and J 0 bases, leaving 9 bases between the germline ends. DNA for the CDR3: TGTGCCAGCAGCGTAGATAGACTAGCGAACACCGGGGAGCTGTTTTTT. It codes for CASSVDRLANTGELFF.

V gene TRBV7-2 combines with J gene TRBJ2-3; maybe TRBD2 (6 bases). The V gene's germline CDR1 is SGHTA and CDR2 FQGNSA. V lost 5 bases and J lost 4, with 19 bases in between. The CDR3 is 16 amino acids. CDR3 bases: TGTGCCAGCAGCCGTAATCAGGGAGGTGGTTCAGATACGCAGTATTTT. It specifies CASSRNQGGGSDTQYF.

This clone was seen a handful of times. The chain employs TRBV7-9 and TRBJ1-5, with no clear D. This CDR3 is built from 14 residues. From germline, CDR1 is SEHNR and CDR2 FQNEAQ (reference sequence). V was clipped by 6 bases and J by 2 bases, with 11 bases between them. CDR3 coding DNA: TGTGCCAGCAGAGCGACTAATGGCAATCAGCCCCAGCATTTT. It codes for CASRATNGNQPQHF.

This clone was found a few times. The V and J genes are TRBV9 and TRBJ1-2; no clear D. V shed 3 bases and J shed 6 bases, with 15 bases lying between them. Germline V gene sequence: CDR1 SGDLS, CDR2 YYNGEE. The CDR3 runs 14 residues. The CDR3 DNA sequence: TGTGCCAGCAGCGACCGACACGGTTCGAATGGCTACACCTTC. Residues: CASSDRHGSNGYTF.

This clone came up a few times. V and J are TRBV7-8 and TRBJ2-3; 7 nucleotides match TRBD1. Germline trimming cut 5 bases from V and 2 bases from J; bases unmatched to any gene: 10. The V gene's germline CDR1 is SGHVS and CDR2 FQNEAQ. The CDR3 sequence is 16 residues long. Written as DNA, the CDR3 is TGTGCCAGCAGCGCCCTCCGGGACAGTCTCACAGATACGCAGTATTTT. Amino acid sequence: CASSALRDSLTDTQYF.

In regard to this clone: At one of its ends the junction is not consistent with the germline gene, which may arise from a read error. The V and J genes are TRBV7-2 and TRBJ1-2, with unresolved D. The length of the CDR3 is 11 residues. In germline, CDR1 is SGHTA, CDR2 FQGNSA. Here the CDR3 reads CASSLGAVGSF. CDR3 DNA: TGTGCCAGCAGCTTAGGCGCGGTGGGTTCCTTC.